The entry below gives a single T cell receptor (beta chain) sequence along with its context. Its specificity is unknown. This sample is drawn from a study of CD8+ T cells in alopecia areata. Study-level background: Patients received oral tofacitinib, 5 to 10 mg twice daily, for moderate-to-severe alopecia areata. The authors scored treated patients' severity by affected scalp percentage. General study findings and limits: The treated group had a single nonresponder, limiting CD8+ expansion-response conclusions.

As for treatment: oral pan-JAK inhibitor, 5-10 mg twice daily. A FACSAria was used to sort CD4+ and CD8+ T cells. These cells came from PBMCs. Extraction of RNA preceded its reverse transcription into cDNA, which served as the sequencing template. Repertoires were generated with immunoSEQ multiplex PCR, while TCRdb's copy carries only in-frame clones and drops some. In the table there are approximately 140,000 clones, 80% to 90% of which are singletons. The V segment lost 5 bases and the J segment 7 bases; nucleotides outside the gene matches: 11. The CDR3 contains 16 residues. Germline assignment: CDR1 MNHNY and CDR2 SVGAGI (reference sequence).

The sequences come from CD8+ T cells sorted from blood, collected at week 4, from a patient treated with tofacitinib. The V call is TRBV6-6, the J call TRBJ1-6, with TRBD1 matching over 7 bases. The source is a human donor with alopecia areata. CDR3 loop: CASSTKTGLPNSPLHF. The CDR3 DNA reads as TGTGCCAGCAGTACAAAGACAGGGCTCCCCAATTCACCCCTCCACTTT.